This TCR beta chain derives from a study of T cell responses to AZD1222 COVID-19 vaccine. Study information: The analysis combined second doses at about 4 or about 12 weeks. General study findings and limits: Females outnumbered males among donors, who were mostly white British; clonal diversity was possibly underestimated. Across spike, vaccine-associated CD4 TCRs were found, dominant at 160-218 and 743-854. Of spike-specific TCRs, nearly half reportedly target regions left unmutated in variants.

In the case of this clone: No antigen is known for it.

Germline CDR1 SNHLY, CDR2 FYNNEI. This CDR3 has 16 residues. V lost 1 base and J lost 6; bases outside the gene matches: 7. Sequenced by immunoSEQ multiplex PCR; TCRdb stores in-frame clones only, minus some. The data hold roughly 100,000 clones, with over 75% observed a single time. The chain employs TRBV2 and TRBJ2-3; 10 bases are shared with TRBD2. Sequenced here: peripheral blood, sampled on day 0 of AZD1222 vaccination. The sequence derives from an adult in good health. CDR3: CASSEGLAGPLDTQYF. The CDR3 nucleotides are TGTGCCAGCAGTGAAGGACTAGCGGGTCCTTTGGATACGCAGTATTTT.